Listed below are T cell receptor beta chains from one sample, sequenced in a study of CXCR3-negative and CXCR3-positive naive CD8 T cells. TCRdb reprocessed the 5' RACE reads and keeps a single row for each CDR3 protein, giving no DNA. The table lists about 43,000 distinct CDR3 sequences, with about 14% in the top ten. The sequencing input was memory CD8+ T cells from blood. Receptor source: a human donor in good health. Some clones in this sample may be carry-over from other donors' samples. The CDR3 runs from the conserved cysteine through the conserved F or W. A row's size may be missing; if present it is once, few, many or a size class.

V,size,J,length,CDR3
TRBV27,-,TRBJ2-1,14,CASRQGESYNEQFF
TRBV27,-,TRBJ2-7,13,CASSTDSSYEQYF
TRBV7-9,-,TRBJ1-1,12,CASRAENTEAFF
TRBV29-1,-,TRBJ2-1,12,CSVEDQPASQFF
TRBV5-1,-,TRBJ1-2,14,CASSLEGDNYGYTF
TRBV6-6,-,TRBJ1-2,14,CASCRVGVNYGYTF
TRBV28,-,TRBJ2-1,14,CAIYGGGAADEQFF
TRBV7-9,-,TRBJ2-1,15,CASSYSGGSYNEQFF
TRBV28,-,TRBJ1-6,16,CASSLFAGQANSPLHF
TRBV28,-,TRBJ2-1,15,CASSSRDRPYNEQFF
TRBV28,-,TRBJ1-6,18,CASSLPMETAYHNSPLHF
TRBV2,medium-sized,TRBJ2-3,15,CASSLAGGPTDTQYF
TRBV7-8,-,TRBJ2-6,17,CASSLVEGGSGANVLTF
TRBV29-1,-,TRBJ2-1,13,CSARTLGANEQFF
TRBV6-4,-,TRBJ2-2,13,CASSGSNTGELFF
TRBV5-6,-,TRBJ2-7,14,CASSLGTSGYEQYF
TRBV19,-,TRBJ2-3,15,CASTPGAGGADTQYF
TRBV9,-,TRBJ2-7,15,CASSVGPGHSYEQYF
TRBV28,-,TRBJ2-5,15,CASSPPLGKAETQYF
TRBV27,-,TRBJ2-7,11,CASRGLYEQYF